This T cell receptor beta chain comes out of a study of blood T cell repertoires in COVID-19. Only in-frame clones appear in the TCRdb table, and some are missing; sequencing was by immunoSEQ multiplex PCR. The top ten clones hold less than 2% of a sample with tens of thousands of clones, roughly 85% of them seen once. The CDR3 spans 15 residues. Germline V CDR1 and CDR2: SGHRS, YFSETQ. V dropped 3 bases and J dropped 0; count of bases not matched to a gene: 2. The sequence came from a woman aged 60-75 years with acute or convalescent COVID-19. This chain links TRBV5-1 with TRBJ1-3; 8 nucleotides align to TRBD1. The sample was peripheral blood. Here the CDR3 DNA reads TGCGCCAGCAGCTCCGGACAGGGCTCTGGAAACACCATATATTTT. Translating gives CASSSGQGSGNTIYF. Drawing the rest from reference TRBV5-1 and TRBJ1-3, the complete variable domain is KAGVTQTPRYLIKTRGQQVTLSCSPISGHRSVSWYQQTPGQGLQFLFEYFSETQRNKGNFPGRFSGRQFSNSRSEMNVSTLELGDSALYLCASSSGQGSGNTIYFGEGSWLTVV.